Given below is one T cell receptor beta chain in context. This sample stems from a study of blood T cells in healthy people across ages. Trimming removed 7 bases at V and 6 bases at J, with 12 bases between. CDR1 MNHNS and CDR2 SASEGT come from the germline V gene. The CDR3 length is 12 residues. Using a J-beta primer mix together with a sample-barcoded 5' primer, a second PCR was run for 7 to 11 cycles. In TCRdb, the 5' RACE reads were re-called with MiXCR into one record per CDR3 protein. The sample yields around 2 million distinct CDR3 sequences, approximately 39% seen once. This chain links TRBV6-1 with TRBJ1-2; D is ambiguous. This TCR was recovered from a human donor in good health. The source material was blood. DNA of the CDR3: TGTGCCAGCACGGAGAGGGTGGATGGCTACACCTTC. This codes for CASTERVDGYTF.